The TCR beta chain under discussion was sequenced for a study of identifying expanded T cells in peripheral blood. Study observations and caveats: Technical replicates showed approximately 1.2 changed clones; two weeks approximately 16; four weeks 19. Across healthy donors, higher total template counts meant significantly greater roughly 2-week count variance.

During the collection period, no donor immune events like infections were recorded. CDR1 and CDR2 (germline): SGDLS, YYNGEE. The CDR3 length is 15 residues. V was trimmed by 4 bases and J by 3 bases, leaving 14 bases between them. Clones were read by immunoSEQ multiplex PCR, and TCRdb kept only the in-frame ones, dropping some. The sample lists 85,000 to 100,000 clones; 88% were seen once. In the case of this clone: No antigen is known for it.

The source is a person between 18 and 75 years old in good health. The chain links TRBV9 to TRBJ2-1, with D perhaps TRBD2 (5 bases). Sequencing was carried out using blood. CDR3 bases: TGTGCCAGCAGCCCCGGACTTGCGAACTACAATGAGCAGTTCTTC. The encoded protein is CASSPGLANYNEQFF.